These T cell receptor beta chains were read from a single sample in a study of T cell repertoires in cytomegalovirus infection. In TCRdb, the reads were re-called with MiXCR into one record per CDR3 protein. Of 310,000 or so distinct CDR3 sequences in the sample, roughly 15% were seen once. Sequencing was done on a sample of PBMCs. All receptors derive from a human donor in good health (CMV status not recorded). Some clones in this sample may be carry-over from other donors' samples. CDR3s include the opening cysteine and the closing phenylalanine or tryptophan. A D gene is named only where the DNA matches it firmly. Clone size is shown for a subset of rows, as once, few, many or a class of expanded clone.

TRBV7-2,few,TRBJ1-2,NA,CASSLEGYYGYTF,TGTGCCAGCAGCTTAGAGGGATACTATGGCTACACCTTC
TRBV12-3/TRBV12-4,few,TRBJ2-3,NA,CASRGAGLDTQYF,TGTGCCAGCAGGGGGGCAGGTCTTGATACGCAGTATTTT
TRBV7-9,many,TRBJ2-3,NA,CASSLDGGHTDTQYF,TGTGCCAGCAGCTTAGACGGGGGGCACACAGATACGCAGTATTTT
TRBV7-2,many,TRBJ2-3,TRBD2,CASSPGLAGRTDTQYF,TGTGCCAGCAGCCCCGGACTAGCGGGGCGCACAGATACGCAGTATTTT
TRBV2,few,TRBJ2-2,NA,CASSDTGPANTGELFF,TGTGCCAGCAGTGATACAGGCCCCGCGAACACCGGGGAGCTGTTTTTT
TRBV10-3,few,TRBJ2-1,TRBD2,CAITPGGSSYNEQFF,TGTGCCATCACCCCCGGGGGGAGCTCCTACAATGAGCAGTTCTTC
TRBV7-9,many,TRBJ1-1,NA,CASSPTPGMNTEAFF,TGTGCCAGCAGCCCGACGCCGGGGATGAACACTGAAGCTTTCTTT
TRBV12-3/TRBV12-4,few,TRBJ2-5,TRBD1,CASSDRGRQETQYF,TGTGCCAGCTCGGACAGGGGACGTCAAGAGACCCAGTACTTC
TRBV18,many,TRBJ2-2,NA,CASSQSEGSVTGELFF,TGTGCCAGCTCACAATCGGAGGGGTCGGTCACCGGGGAGCTGTTTTTT
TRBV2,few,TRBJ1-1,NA,CASRRQNTEAFF,TGTGCCAGCAGAAGACAGAACACTGAAGCTTTCTTT
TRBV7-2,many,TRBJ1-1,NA,CASSLVYGARDTEAFF,TGTGCCAGCAGCTTGGTATACGGGGCTCGGGACACTGAAGCTTTCTTT
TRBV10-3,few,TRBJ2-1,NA,CAISEGQGPYNEQFF,TGTGCCATCAGTGAGGGGCAGGGGCCTTACAATGAGCAGTTCTTC
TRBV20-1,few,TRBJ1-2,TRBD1,CSALGQGARGYTF,TGCAGTGCACTCGGACAGGGGGCTCGGGGCTACACCTTC
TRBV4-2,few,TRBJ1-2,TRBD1,CASSQPEGLGQDNYGYTF,TGTGCCAGCAGCCAACCCGAGGGGCTCGGACAGGACAACTATGGCTACACCTTC
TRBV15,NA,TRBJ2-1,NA,CATSRVFQAAGSYNEQFF,TGTGCCACCAGCAGAGTTTTCCAGGCCGCGGGCTCCTACAATGAGCAGTTCTTC
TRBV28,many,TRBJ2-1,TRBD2,CASSLAGLAGEGSYNEQFF,TGTGCCAGCAGTTTAGCGGGACTAGCGGGGGAGGGTTCCTACAATGAGCAGTTCTTC
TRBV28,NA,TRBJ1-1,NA,CASFVQDGRAEAFF,TGTGCCAGCTTCGTACAGGACGGGAGGGCTGAAGCTTTCTTT
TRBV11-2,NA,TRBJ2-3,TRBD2,CASSLVSLAGGTDTQYF,TGTGCCAGCAGCTTAGTATCGCTAGCGGGGGGCACAGATACGCAGTATTTT
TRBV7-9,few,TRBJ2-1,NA,CASSPSYEQFF,TGTGCCAGCAGCCCGAGTTATGAGCAGTTCTTC
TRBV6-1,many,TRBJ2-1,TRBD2,CASSPLAGDKLEQFF,TGTGCCAGCAGCCCACTAGCGGGGGATAAACTCGAGCAGTTCTTC
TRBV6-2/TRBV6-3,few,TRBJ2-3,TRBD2,CASGGGTDTQYF,TGTGCCAGCGGGGGGGGCACAGATACGCAGTATTTT
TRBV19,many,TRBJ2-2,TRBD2,CASIGLAGANTGELFF,TGTGCCAGTATTGGACTAGCGGGGGCTAACACCGGGGAGCTGTTTTTT